This T cell receptor (beta chain) was sequenced during a study of T cell responses to AZD1222 COVID-19 vaccine. The CDR3 sequence is 18 residues long. Germline-derived CDR1 and CDR2 are LGHNA and YSLEER. Trimming removed 4 bases from V and 0 bases from J, with 16 bases in between. Repertoires were generated with immunoSEQ multiplex PCR, while TCRdb's copy carries only in-frame clones and drops some. The data contain approximately 200,000 clones, 93% of them seen just once; the ten biggest clones take up about 1%. This material consisted of peripheral blood, taken 28 days after the second AZD1222 dose. V gene TRBV4-3 combines with J gene TRBJ2-6, with a weak D call TRBD1 (7 bases). This TCR was sampled from an adult who received the AZD1222 COVID-19 vaccine. The CDR3 sequence is CASSLRQEGASGANVLTF. The CDR3 region has the DNA TGCGCCAGCAGCCTGAGGCAGGAGGGGGCCTCTGGGGCCAACGTCCTGACTTTC.